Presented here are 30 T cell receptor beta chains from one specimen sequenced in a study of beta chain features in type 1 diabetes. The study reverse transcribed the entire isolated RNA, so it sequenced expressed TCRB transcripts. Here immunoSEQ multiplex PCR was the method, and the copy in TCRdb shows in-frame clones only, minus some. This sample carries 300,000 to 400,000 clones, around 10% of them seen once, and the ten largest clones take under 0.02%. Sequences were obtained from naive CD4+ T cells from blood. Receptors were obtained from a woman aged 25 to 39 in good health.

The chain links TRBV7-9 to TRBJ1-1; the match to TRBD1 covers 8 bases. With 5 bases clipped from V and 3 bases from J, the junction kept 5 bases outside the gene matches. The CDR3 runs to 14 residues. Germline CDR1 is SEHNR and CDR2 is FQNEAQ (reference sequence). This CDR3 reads CASSKQQGDTEAFF. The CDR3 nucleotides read TGTGCCAGCAGCAAGCAACAGGGGGACACTGAAGCTTTCTTT.

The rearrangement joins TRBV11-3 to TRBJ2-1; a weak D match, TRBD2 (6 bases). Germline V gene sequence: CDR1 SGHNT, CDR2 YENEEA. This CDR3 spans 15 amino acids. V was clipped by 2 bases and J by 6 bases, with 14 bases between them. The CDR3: CASSLSTPGVNEQFF. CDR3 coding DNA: TGTGCCAGCAGCTTATCCACGCCGGGGGTCAATGAGCAGTTCTTC.

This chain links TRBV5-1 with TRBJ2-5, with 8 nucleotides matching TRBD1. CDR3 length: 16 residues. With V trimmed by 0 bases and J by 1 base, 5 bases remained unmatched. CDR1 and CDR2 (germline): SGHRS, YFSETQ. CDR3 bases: TGCGCCAGCAGCTTGGGCTACAGGGGGACCCAAGAGACCCAGTACTTC. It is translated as CASSLGYRGTQETQYF.

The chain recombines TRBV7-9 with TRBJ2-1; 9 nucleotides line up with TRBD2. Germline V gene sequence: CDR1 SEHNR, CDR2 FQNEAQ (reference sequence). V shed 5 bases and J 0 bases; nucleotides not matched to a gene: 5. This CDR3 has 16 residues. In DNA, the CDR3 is TGTGCCAGCAGCGGGACTAGCCGTAGCTCCTACAATGAGCAGTTCTTC. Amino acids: CASSGTSRSSYNEQFF.

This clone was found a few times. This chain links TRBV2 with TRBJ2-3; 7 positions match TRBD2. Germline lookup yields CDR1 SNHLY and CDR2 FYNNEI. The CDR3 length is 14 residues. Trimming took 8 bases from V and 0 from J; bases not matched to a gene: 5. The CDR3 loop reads CASSSGGSTDTQYF. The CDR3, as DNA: TGTGCCAGCTCTAGCGGAGGGAGCACAGATACGCAGTATTTT.

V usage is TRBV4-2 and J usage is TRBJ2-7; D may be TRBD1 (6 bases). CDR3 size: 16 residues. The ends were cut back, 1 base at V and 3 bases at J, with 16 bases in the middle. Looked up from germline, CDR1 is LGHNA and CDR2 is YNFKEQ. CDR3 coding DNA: TGTGCCAGCAGCCAAGTCGGACAGACTGGACTCTACGAGCAGTACTTC. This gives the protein CASSQVGQTGLYEQYF.

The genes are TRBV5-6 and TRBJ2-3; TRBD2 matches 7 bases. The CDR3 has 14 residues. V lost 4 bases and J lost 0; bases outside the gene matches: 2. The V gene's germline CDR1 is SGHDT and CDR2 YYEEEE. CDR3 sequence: CASSDSGSTDTQYF. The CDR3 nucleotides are TGTGCCAGCAGCGATAGCGGGAGCACAGATACGCAGTATTTT.

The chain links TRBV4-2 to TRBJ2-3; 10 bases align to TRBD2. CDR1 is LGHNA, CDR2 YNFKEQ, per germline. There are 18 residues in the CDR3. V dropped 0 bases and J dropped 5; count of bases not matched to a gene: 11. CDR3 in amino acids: CASSQDDLAGDLEDTQYF. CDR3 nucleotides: TGTGCCAGCAGCCAAGATGACCTAGCGGGAGACTTGGAAGATACGCAGTATTTT.

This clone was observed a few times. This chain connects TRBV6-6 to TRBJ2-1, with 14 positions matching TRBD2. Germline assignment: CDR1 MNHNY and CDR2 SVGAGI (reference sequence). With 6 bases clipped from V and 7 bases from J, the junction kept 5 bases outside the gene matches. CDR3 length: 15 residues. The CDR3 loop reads CASSSGLAGVNEQFF. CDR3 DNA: TGTGCCAGCAGCTCGGGACTAGCGGGAGTAAATGAGCAGTTCTTC.

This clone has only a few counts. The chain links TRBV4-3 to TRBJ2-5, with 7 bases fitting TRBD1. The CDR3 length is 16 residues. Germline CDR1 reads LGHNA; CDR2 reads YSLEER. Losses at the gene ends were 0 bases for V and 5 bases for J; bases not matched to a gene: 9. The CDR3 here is CASSQDADRVWETQYF. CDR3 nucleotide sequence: TGCGCCAGCAGCCAAGACGCCGACAGGGTTTGGGAGACCCAGTACTTC.

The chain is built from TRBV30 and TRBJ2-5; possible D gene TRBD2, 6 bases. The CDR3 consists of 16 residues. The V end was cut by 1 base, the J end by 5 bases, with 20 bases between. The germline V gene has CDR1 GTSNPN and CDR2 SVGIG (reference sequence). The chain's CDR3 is CAWSGWLRGSLETQYF. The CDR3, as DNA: TGTGCCTGGAGTGGCTGGTTGCGGGGATCTTTGGAGACCCAGTACTTC.

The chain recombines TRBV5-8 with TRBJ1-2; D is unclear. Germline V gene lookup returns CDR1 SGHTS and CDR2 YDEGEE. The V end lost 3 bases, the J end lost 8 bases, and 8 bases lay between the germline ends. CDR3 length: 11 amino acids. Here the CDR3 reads CASSYSRGYTF. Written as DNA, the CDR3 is TGTGCCAGCAGCTACAGTCGCGGCTACACCTTC.

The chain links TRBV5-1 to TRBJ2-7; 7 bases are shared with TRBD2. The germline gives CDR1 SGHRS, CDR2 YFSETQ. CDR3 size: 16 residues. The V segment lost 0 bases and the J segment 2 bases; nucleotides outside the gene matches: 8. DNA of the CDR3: TGCGCCAGCAGCTTGGGGCCTAGCGGAGAGGCCTACGAGCAGTACTTC. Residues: CASSLGPSGEAYEQYF.

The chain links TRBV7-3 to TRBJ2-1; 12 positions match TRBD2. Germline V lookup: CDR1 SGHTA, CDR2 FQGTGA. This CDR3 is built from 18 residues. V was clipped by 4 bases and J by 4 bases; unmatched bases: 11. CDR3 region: CASSSGRLAGDLYNEQFF. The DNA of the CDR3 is TGTGCCAGCAGCTCCGGTCGACTAGCGGGAGATTTATACAATGAGCAGTTCTTC.

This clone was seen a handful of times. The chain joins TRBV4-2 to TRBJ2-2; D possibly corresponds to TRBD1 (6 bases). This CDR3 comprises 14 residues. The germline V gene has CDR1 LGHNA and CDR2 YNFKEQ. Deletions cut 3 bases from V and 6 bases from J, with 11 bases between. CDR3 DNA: TGTGCCAGCAGCCACCACAGGGAAGCCGGGGAGCTGTTTTTT. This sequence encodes CASSHHREAGELFF.

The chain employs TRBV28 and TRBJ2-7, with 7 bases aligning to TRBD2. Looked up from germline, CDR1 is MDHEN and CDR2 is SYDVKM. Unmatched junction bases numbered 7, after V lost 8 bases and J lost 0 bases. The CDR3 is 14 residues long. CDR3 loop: CASRSGGYSYEQYF. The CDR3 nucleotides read TGTGCCAGCCGGTCGGGAGGTTACTCCTACGAGCAGTACTTC.

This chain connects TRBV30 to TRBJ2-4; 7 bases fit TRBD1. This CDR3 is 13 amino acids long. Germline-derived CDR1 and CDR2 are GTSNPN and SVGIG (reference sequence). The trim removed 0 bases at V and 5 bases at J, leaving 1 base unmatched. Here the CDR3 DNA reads TGTGCCTGGAGTGTCGGGACAGAAAACATTCAGTACTTC. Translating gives CAWSVGTENIQYF. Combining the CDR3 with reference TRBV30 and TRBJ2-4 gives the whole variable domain SQTIHQWPATLVQPVGSPLSLECTVEGTSNPNLYWYRQAAGRGLQLLFYSVGIGQISSEVPQNLSASRPQDRQFILSSKKLLLSDSGFYLCAWSVGTENIQYFGAGTRLSVL.

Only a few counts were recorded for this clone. CDR3 bases: TGTGCCAGCAGTTACGAGGCTAGCGGGGGATACAATGAGCAGTTCTTC. Its protein is CASSYEASGGYNEQFF. The chain employs TRBV6-5 and TRBJ2-1; TRBD2 aligns across 10 bases. V shed 2 bases and J 4 bases; nucleotides not matched to a gene: 5. Per the germline V gene, CDR1 is MNHEY and CDR2 is SVGAGI. CDR3 length: 16 amino acids.

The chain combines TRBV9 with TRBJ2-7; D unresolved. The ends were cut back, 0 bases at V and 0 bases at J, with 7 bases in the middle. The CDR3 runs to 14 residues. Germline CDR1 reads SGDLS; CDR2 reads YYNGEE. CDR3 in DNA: TGTGCCAGCAGCGTAGATCACGGCTCCTACGAGCAGTACTTC. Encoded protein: CASSVDHGSYEQYF.

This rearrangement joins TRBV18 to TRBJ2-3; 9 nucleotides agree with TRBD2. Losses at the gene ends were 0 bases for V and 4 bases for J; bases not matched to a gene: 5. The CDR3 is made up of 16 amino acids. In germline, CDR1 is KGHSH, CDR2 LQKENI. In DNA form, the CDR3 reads TGTGCCAGCTCACCACCGGCGGGAGGGCCTGCAGATACGCAGTATTTT. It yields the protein CASSPPAGGPADTQYF.

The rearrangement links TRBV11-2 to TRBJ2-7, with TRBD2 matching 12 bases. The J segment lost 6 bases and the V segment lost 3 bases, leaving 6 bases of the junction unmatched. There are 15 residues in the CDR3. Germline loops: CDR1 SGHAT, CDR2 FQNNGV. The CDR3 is CASSFSTSGSVEQYF. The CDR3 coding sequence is TGTGCCAGCAGCTTCTCGACTAGCGGGAGTGTCGAGCAGTACTTC. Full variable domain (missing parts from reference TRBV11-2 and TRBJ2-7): EAGVAQSPRYKIIEKRQSVAFWCNPISGHATLYWYQQILGQGPKLLIQFQNNGVVDDSQLPKDRFSAERLKGVDSTLKIQPAKLEDSAVYLCASSFSTSGSVEQYFGPGTRLTVT.

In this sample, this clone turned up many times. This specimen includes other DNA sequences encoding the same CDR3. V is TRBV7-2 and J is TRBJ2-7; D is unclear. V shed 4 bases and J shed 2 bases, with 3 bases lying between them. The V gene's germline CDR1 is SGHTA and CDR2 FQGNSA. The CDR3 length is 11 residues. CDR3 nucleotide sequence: TGTGCCAGCAGCTCCACCTACGAGCAGTACTTC. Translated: CASSSTYEQYF.

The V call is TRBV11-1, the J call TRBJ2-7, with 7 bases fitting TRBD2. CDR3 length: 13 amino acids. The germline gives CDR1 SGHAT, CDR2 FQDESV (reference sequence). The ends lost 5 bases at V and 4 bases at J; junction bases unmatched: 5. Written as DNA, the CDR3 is TGTGCCAGCAGCCAGCGGGGCAGATACGAGCAGTACTTC. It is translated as CASSQRGRYEQYF.

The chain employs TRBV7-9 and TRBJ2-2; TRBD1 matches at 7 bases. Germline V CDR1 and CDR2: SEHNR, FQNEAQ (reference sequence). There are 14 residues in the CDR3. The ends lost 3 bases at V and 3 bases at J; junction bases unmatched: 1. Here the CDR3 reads CASSFRGYTGELFF. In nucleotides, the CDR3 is TGTGCCAGCAGCTTCAGGGGGTACACCGGGGAGCTGTTTTTT.

In DNA form, the CDR3 reads TGTGCCAGCAGCTTGTTCTTGGGACAGGGGAATGAGCAGTTCTTC. Translated: CASSLFLGQGNEQFF. This chain links TRBV7-3 with TRBJ2-1; 10 nucleotides align to TRBD1. CDR1 and CDR2 from the germline V gene are SGHTA and FQGTGA. The CDR3 sequence is 15 residues long. J lost 7 bases, V lost 3 bases, and 6 bases had no gene match.

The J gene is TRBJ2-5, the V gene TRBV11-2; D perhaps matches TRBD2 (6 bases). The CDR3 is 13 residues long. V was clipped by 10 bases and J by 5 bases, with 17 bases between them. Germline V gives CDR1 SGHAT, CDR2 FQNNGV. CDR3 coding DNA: TGTGCCACCCTCGGAGGGCTGAGTGAGACCCAGTACTTC. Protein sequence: CATLGGLSETQYF. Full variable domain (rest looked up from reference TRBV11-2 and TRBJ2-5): EAGVAQSPRYKIIEKRQSVAFWCNPISGHATLYWYQQILGQGPKLLIQFQNNGVVDDSQLPKDRFSAERLKGVDSTLKIQPAKLEDSAVYLCATLGGLSETQYFGPGTRLLVL.

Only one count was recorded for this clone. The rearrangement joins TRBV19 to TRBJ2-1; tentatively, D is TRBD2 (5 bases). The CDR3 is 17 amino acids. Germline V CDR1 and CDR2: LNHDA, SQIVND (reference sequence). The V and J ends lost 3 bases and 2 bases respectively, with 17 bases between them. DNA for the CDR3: TGTGCCAGTAGTATCGCCTCGGATAGCGACCCCTACAATGAGCAGTTCTTC. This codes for CASSIASDSDPYNEQFF. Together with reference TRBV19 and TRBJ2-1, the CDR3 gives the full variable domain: DGGITQSPKYLFRKEGQNVTLSCEQNLNHDAMYWYRQDPGQGLRLIYYSQIVNDFQKGDIAEGYSVSREKKESFPLTVTSAQKNPTAFYLCASSIASDSDPYNEQFFGPGTRLTVL.

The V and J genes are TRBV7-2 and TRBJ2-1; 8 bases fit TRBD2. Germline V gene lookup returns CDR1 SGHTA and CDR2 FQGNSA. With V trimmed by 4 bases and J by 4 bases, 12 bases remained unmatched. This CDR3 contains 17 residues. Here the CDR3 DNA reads TGTGCCAGCAGCTCCAGCGGGGGTGGGCGGGCGTACAATGAGCAGTTCTTC. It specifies CASSSSGGGRAYNEQFF.

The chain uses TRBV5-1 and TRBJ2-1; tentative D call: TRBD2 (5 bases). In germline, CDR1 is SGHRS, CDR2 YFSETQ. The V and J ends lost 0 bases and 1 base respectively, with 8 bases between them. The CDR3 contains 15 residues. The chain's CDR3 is CASSLGGNSYNEQFF. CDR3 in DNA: TGCGCCAGCAGCTTGGGAGGGAATTCCTACAATGAGCAGTTCTTC.

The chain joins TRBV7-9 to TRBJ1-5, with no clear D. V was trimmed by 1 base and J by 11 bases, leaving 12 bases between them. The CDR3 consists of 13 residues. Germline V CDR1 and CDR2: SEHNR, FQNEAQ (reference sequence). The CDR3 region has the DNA TGTGCCAGCAGCTTAGAAGATGGACTGGCCCAGCATTTT. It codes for CASSLEDGLAQHF.